Below are 27 T cell receptor beta chains sequenced from a single sample in a study of T cell clonality in common variable immunodeficiency. Generated by immunoSEQ multiplex PCR, the TCRdb table keeps only in-frame clones and is missing some. The data show around 45,000 clones, with none appearing a single time. Input material: peripheral blood mononuclear cells. These receptors were obtained from a person aged 18-70 years in good health.

This clone was counted at least ten times. The CDR3 end lies 3 residues beyond the end of the read and is filled in from the germline J gene. The chain recombines TRBV5-1 with TRBJ2-1; TRBD2 aligns across 14 bases. This CDR3 has 18 residues. V was pared by 4 bases and J by 7 bases, with 13 bases of the junction left unmatched. Germline assignment: CDR1 SGHRS and CDR2 YFSETQ. The part of the CDR3 DNA that was read is TGCGCCAGCAGCCCAGGGGGCCTGGGGACTAGCGGGAGAAATGAG. Its translation: CASSPGGLGTSGRNE. The whole CDR3 sequence is CASSPGGLGTSGRNEQFF.

This clone has at least ten counts. The CDR3 goes on 3 residues after the read ends, and that part is filled in from the germline J gene. The J gene is TRBJ2-5, the V gene TRBV2; 12 bases agree with TRBD2. The V and J ends lost 3 bases and 7 bases, in that order; junction bases with no gene match: 6. Germline CDR1 and CDR2: SNHLY and FYNNEI. The CDR3 has 15 amino acids. The covered CDR3 bases are TGTGCCAGCAGTGACAGGACTAGCGGGATAGGGACC. It encodes CASSDRTSGIGT. The CDR3, in full, reads CASSDRTSGIGTQYF.

This clone was seen a handful of times. The read ends 3 residues shy of where the CDR3 ends; the end is completed using the germline J gene. V gene TRBV7-6 combines with J gene TRBJ2-5; 11 bases fit TRBD1. CDR3 length: 15 amino acids. Trimming removed 1 base from V and 4 bases from J; junction bases left unmatched: 2. Germline lookup yields CDR1 SGHVS and CDR2 FNYEAQ. CDR3 DNA, as far as it was read: TGTGCCAGCAGCTTAGGGGACAGGGGGGGAGAGACC. It is translated as CASSLGDRGGET. The CDR3 as a whole reads CASSLGDRGGETQYF.

A few counts support this clone. The read gets to within 3 residues of the CDR3 end, and the germline J gene fills in the rest. The V call is TRBV18, the J call TRBJ2-7; TRBD2 matches 7 bases. Germline V CDR1 and CDR2: KGHSH, LQKENI. Trimming removed 6 bases from V and 5 bases from J; junction bases left unmatched: 10. The CDR3 is 14 residues long. CDR3 bases read: TGTGCCAGCTCCCCCCGGACTAGTCGAGACGAG. It codes for CASSPRTSRDE. The full CDR3 is CASSPRTSRDEQYF.

This clone was counted many times. The CDR3 extends 3 residues past the end of the read, so its final part is completed from the germline J gene. The chain links TRBV5-4 to TRBJ1-2; D perhaps matches TRBD1 (6 bases). From germline, CDR1 is SGHNT and CDR2 YYREEE (reference sequence). Deletions cut 1 base from V and 6 bases from J, with 13 bases between. The CDR3 is 14 residues long. The part of the CDR3 DNA that was read is TGTGCCAGCAGCTTGCCGGGACAACCAAATGGC. Its protein is CASSLPGQPNG. The whole CDR3 reads CASSLPGQPNGYTF.

This clone has a count of ten or more. The CDR3 goes on 3 residues after the read ends, and that part is filled in from the germline J gene. V and J are TRBV18 and TRBJ1-2; TRBD1 matches 10 bases. V shed 5 bases, J shed 0 bases, and the junction held 9 bases outside the gene matches. CDR3 length equals 17 residues. The germline CDR1 and CDR2 sequences are KGHSH and LQKENI. The sequenced CDR3 bases are TGTGCCAGCTCATCTTGGGGACAGGGGCACCCTAACTATGGC. Amino acid sequence: CASSSWGQGHPNYG. The complete CDR3 reads CASSSWGQGHPNYGYTF.

This clone has ten or more counts. The read halts 3 residues ahead of the CDR3 end, with the missing end drawn from the germline J gene. V usage is TRBV18 and J usage is TRBJ1-5, with 8 bases matching TRBD1. Per germline, CDR1 KGHSH and CDR2 LQKENI. V lost 3 bases, J lost 7 bases, and 5 bases stayed unmatched. CDR3 length: 14 residues. The CDR3 loop reads CASSPGQVNQPQHF. The sequenced CDR3 bases are TGTGCCAGCTCACCGGGACAGGTCAACCAGCCC.

This clone was picked up many times. The observed sequence ends 3 residues before the CDR3 terminus, with the missing tail filled in from the germline J gene. The rearrangement links TRBV18 to TRBJ2-2; 10 positions agree with TRBD2. Trimming at V came to 6 bases and at J to 3 bases, leaving 7 bases not matched to a gene. Germline V gene sequence: CDR1 KGHSH, CDR2 LQKENI. This CDR3 is 16 amino acids long. The CDR3 spells CASSRLAGEYTGELFF. The CDR3 bases that were read are TGTGCCAGCTCCCGCCTAGCGGGGGAATACACCGGGGAG.

This clone was detected ten times or more. The observed sequence ends 3 residues before the CDR3 terminus, with the missing tail filled in from the germline J gene. The chain couples TRBV5-1 to TRBJ2-2; 8 bases fit TRBD1. V dropped 4 bases and J dropped 5; count of bases not matched to a gene: 1. Germline V gene lookup returns CDR1 SGHRS and CDR2 YFSETQ. The CDR3 contains 13 residues. This CDR3 reads CASSRQGTGELFF. CDR3 DNA (partial): TGCGCCAGCAGCCGACAGGGGACCGGGGAG.

This clone was observed a few times. Coverage ceases 3 residues before the CDR3 finishes, and the germline J gene fills in the end. The chain has TRBV5-8 and TRBJ2-5, with 7 nucleotides matching TRBD1. The CDR3 is 14 residues long. Germline V gives CDR1 SGHTS, CDR2 YDEGEE. The trim removed 3 bases at V and 5 bases at J, leaving 7 bases unmatched. CDR3 DNA (partial): TGTGCCAGCAGCTCAGGGGGATTCCGGGAGACC. Residues: CASSSGGFRET. From start to end, the CDR3 is CASSSGGFRETQYF.

This clone was observed many times. Coverage ceases 3 residues before the CDR3 finishes, and the germline J gene fills in the end. This chain joins TRBV18 and TRBJ1-4; D is uncertain. The germline V and J ends were trimmed by 2 bases and 5 bases, with 6 bases remaining between them. CDR1 is KGHSH, CDR2 LQKENI, per germline. The CDR3 spans 13 residues. CDR3 loop: CASSPGQNEKLFF. The CDR3 DNA, read in part, is TGTGCCAGCTCACCAGGGCAGAATGAAAAA.

This clone showed up many times. The CDR3 end is not reached by the read, which stops 3 residues before it; the germline J gene fills it in. The chain employs TRBV19 and TRBJ1-5, with D unclear. V dropped 5 bases and J dropped 0 bases, with 11 bases sitting between them. CDR1 and CDR2 from the germline V gene are LNHDA and SQIVND (reference sequence). The CDR3 length is 15 residues. CDR3: CASSAGLLSNQPQHF. Incomplete CDR3 DNA: TGTGCCAGTAGTGCAGGACTCCTTAGCAATCAGCCC.

At least ten counts were recorded for this clone. The CDR3 loop is CSARDTGTQTQYF. The part of the CDR3 DNA that was read is TGCAGTGCTAGAGATACCGGGACTCAGACC. The chain carries TRBV20-1 and TRBJ2-5; D is perhaps TRBD2 (6 bases). Read sequence stops 3 residues before the CDR3 end, and the germline J gene provides the missing end. The CDR3 totals 13 residues. The germline CDR1 and CDR2 sequences are DFQATT and SNEGSKA (reference sequence). The V end was cut by 0 bases, the J end by 6 bases, with 11 bases between.

In its sample, this clone was seen many times. The CDR3 is cut off 3 residues early in the read; its end comes from the germline J gene. The gene calls are TRBV4-2 and TRBJ2-3; the match to TRBD2 covers 9 bases. The V gene end was trimmed by 0 bases and the J gene end by 4 bases; junction bases not matched to a gene: 2. Germline V CDR1 and CDR2: LGHNA, YNFKEQ. This CDR3 is 15 amino acids long. Incomplete CDR3 DNA: TGTGCCAGCAGCCAAGATGCGGGGGGGCCAGATACG. It yields the protein CASSQDAGGPDT. Given in full, the CDR3 is CASSQDAGGPDTQYF.

This clone showed up many times. The CDR3 goes on 3 residues after the read ends, and that part is filled in from the germline J gene. The rearrangement uses TRBV5-1 and TRBJ2-7; weak D call: TRBD1 (6 bases). V was shortened by 4 bases and J by 5 bases, with 16 bases between the two germline ends. Germline assignment: CDR1 SGHRS and CDR2 YFSETQ. This CDR3 is 14 amino acids long. Here the CDR3 reads CASSIGQNLHEQYF. The CDR3 bases that were read are TGCGCCAGCAGCATTGGACAGAACCTCCACGAG.

This clone was picked up many times. The read finishes 3 residues shy of the CDR3 end, and the germline J gene is used to complete it. The chain joins TRBV4-1 to TRBJ2-5; 13 bases match TRBD2. The CDR3 totals 15 residues. Germline assignment: CDR1 MGHRA and CDR2 YSYEKL. The DNA read from the CDR3 is TGCGCCAGCACCAGGACTAGCGGGAGCACAGATACC. This sequence encodes CASTRTSGSTDT. In full, the CDR3 is CASTRTSGSTDTQYF.

The CDR3 region is CASSEGYRGVGGYTF. The part of the CDR3 DNA that was read is TGCGCCAGCAGTGAGGGGTACAGGGGCGTAGGAGGC. The J gene is TRBJ1-2, the V gene TRBV10-2; 7 bases line up with TRBD1. The CDR3 is cut off 3 residues early in the read; its end comes from the germline J gene. Germline lookup yields CDR1 WSHSY and CDR2 SAAADI. This CDR3 comprises 15 residues.

This clone has more than one count but fewer than ten. The read stops 3 residues short of the end of the CDR3; the missing end is completed from the germline J gene. The chain uses TRBV5-1 and TRBJ1-3, with a tentative D call TRBD1 (6 bases). This CDR3 has 16 residues. CDR1 SGHRS and CDR2 YFSETQ come from the germline V gene. Deletions cut 4 bases from V and 0 bases from J, with 14 bases between. CDR3 amino acids: CASSPGRGFSGNTIYF. The covered CDR3 bases are TGCGCCAGCAGCCCTGGGAGGGGGTTCTCTGGAAACACC.

This clone showed up many times. The CDR3 extends 3 residues past the end of the read, so its final part is completed from the germline J gene. V usage is TRBV14 and J usage is TRBJ2-1; 9 bases map to TRBD1. Trimming cost V 4 bases and J 6 bases; bases outside gene matches: 4. Per the germline V gene, CDR1 is SGHDN and CDR2 is FVKESK. The CDR3 is made up of 14 amino acids. CDR3 sequence reads: CASSLRDRVNEQFF. The covered CDR3 bases are TGTGCCAGCAGCCTCCGGGACAGGGTCAATGAG.

This clone was counted ten times or more. The CDR3 is cut off 3 residues early in the read; its end comes from the germline J gene. The rearrangement links TRBV19 to TRBJ2-1; TRBD1 aligns across 7 bases. Germline CDR1 reads LNHDA; CDR2 reads SQIVND (reference sequence). The junction had 5 bases not matched to a gene; V was cut back by 3 bases and J by 9 bases. The CDR3 extends over 13 amino acids. The CDR3: CASSIYRGTEQFF. The sequenced part of the CDR3 DNA is TGTGCCAGTAGTATTTACAGGGGAACTGAG.

On this clone: Sequencing ends 3 residues short of the CDR3 end; the germline J gene provides the rest. The V and J genes are TRBV19 and TRBJ2-2; D perhaps matches TRBD1 (5 bases). Germline V CDR1 and CDR2: LNHDA, SQIVND (reference sequence). The CDR3 has 17 amino acids. The CDR3 sequence is CASSWGRFSSGANVLFF. The sequenced CDR3 bases are TGTGCCAGTAGTTGGGGCAGGTTTAGCTCTGGGGCCAACGTG.

In its sample, this clone was seen many times. The read ends 3 residues before the CDR3 terminus; that terminus is restored from the germline J gene. The V call is TRBV5-1, the J call TRBJ2-2; no clear D gene. The germline V gene has CDR1 SGHRS and CDR2 YFSETQ. The CDR3 runs to 14 residues. The chain's CDR3 is CASSLSSGYEKLFF. The CDR3 DNA, read in part, is TGCGCCAGCAGCTTGTCTTCAGGTTATGAAAAG.

This clone was seen many times. With the read ending 3 residues before the CDR3 end, the germline J gene is used to fill in that end. V is TRBV18 and J is TRBJ1-5, with TRBD1 matching 8 bases. Germline loops: CDR1 KGHSH, CDR2 LQKENI. V lost 6 bases and J lost 2; bases outside the gene matches: 6. The length of the CDR3 is 15 residues. Here the CDR3 reads CASSSGQVGNQPQHF. The CDR3 bases that were read are TGTGCCAGCTCCTCGGGACAGGTCGGCAATCAGCCC.

In its sample, this clone was seen many times. Incomplete CDR3 DNA: TGTGCCAGCAGCGCGACAGAATCCTACGAG. Protein sequence: CASSATESYE. The full CDR3 protein is CASSATESYEQYF. The V gene is TRBV5-6, the J gene TRBJ2-7; tentative D call: TRBD1 (5 bases). The read halts 3 residues ahead of the CDR3 end, with the missing end drawn from the germline J gene. Trimming removed 4 bases at V and 1 base at J, with 9 bases between. The CDR3 runs to 13 residues. Germline CDR1 reads SGHDT; CDR2 reads YYEEEE.

This clone was picked up many times. The DNA read from the CDR3 is TGTGCCAGCAGTGGACGGACTGATTGGGTTACG. Translating gives CASSGRTDWVT. In full, the CDR3 is CASSGRTDWVTQYF. This chain joins TRBV2 and TRBJ2-3; maybe TRBD2 (5 bases). The CDR3 end is not reached by the read, which stops 3 residues before it; the germline J gene fills it in. The germline V gene has CDR1 SNHLY and CDR2 FYNNEI. CDR3 length: 14 amino acids. V gave up 4 bases and J gave up 8 bases, with 16 bases separating them.

This clone was detected ten times or more. Read sequence stops 3 residues before the CDR3 end, and the germline J gene provides the missing end. The chain combines TRBV30 with TRBJ1-1; D call uncertain. CDR3 length: 16 residues. Trimming cost V 0 bases and J 1 base, with 15 bases left between them. Germline CDR1 is GTSNPN and CDR2 is SVGIG (reference sequence). The CDR3 sequence is CAWSVAVGVRNTEAFF. Incomplete CDR3 DNA: TGTGCCTGGAGTGTAGCTGTGGGCGTGCGGAACACTGAA.

This clone was detected many times. The sequence runs out 3 residues before the end of the CDR3; the remainder is reconstructed from the germline J gene. The V gene is TRBV30, the J gene TRBJ1-4; 10 bases align to TRBD1. The germline V gene encodes CDR1 GTSNPN and CDR2 SVGIG (reference sequence). V was pared by 1 base and J by 6 bases, with 2 bases of the junction left unmatched. This CDR3 comprises 14 residues. Partial CDR3 DNA: TGTGCCTGGAGTGGGACAGGGGGATATGAAAAA. This encodes CAWSGTGGYEK. In full, the CDR3 is CAWSGTGGYEKLFF.